Listed below are T cell receptor beta chains from one sample, sequenced in a study of blood T cell repertoires in COVID-19. TCRdb keeps only in-frame clones here, not all; method: immunoSEQ multiplex PCR. The data contain fewer than 250,000 clones, roughly 80% of them singletons. The specimen sequenced was peripheral blood. The receptors stem from a woman between 70 and 85 years old with acute or convalescent COVID-19. Each CDR3 is given with its conserved first and last residue. Each record gives: D gene, V gene, J gene, clone size, CDR3 protein, CDR3 DNA. A D gene is named only where the DNA matches it firmly. Not all rows give a size; the values are once, few, many and, for expanded clones, a class.

TRBD1,TRBV2,TRBJ1-3,.,CASSDRTGSANTIYF,TGTGCCAGCAGTGATAGGACAGGATCCGCGAACACCATATATTTT
TRBD1,TRBV6-5,TRBJ1-1,.,CASKTGATVAFF,TGTGCCAGCAAGACAGGGGCTACGGTAGCTTTCTTT
.,TRBV5-5,TRBJ2-7,.,CASSLIGRNEQYF,TGTGCCAGCAGCTTAATCGGCAGGAACGAGCAGTACTTC
TRBD1,TRBV19,TRBJ1-1,once,CASSYNRGRTEAFF,TGTGCCAGTAGTTATAACAGGGGGAGGACTGAAGCTTTCTTT
.,TRBV27,TRBJ1-3,.,CASSSRLISGNTIYF,TGTGCCAGCAGTTCCAGACTGATCTCTGGAAACACCATATATTTT
.,TRBV12-3/TRBV12-4,TRBJ1-2,.,CASSFTGNGYTF,TGTGCCAGCAGTTTCACAGGGAATGGCTACACCTTC
.,TRBV6-6,TRBJ2-1,.,CASSPLGSYNEQFF,TGTGCCAGCAGTCCCCTCGGCTCCTACAATGAGCAGTTCTTC
.,TRBV7-2,TRBJ2-1,.,CASSLVHYNEQFF,TGTGCCAGCAGCTTAGTACACTACAATGAGCAGTTCTTC
.,TRBV19,TRBJ1-2,few,CASSTASTGLGGYTF,TGTGCCAGTAGTACCGCAAGTACAGGGTTAGGTGGCTACACCTTC
.,TRBV12-5,TRBJ1-1,once,CASGRGGGDAEAFF,TGTGCTAGTGGTCGGGGAGGAGGGGATGCTGAAGCTTTCTTT
.,TRBV7-2,TRBJ1-5,.,CASSLRRGNQPQHF,TGTGCCAGCAGCTTACGCAGGGGTAATCAGCCCCAGCATTTT
TRBD1,TRBV7-2,TRBJ2-7,.,CASSLGTGGDSSSYEQYF,TGTGCCAGCAGCTTAGGGACAGGGGGCGATTCCTCCTCCTACGAGCAGTACTTC
.,TRBV5-1,TRBJ1-1,.,CASSLEQYTEAFF,TGCGCCAGCAGCTTGGAACAGTACACTGAAGCTTTCTTT
.,TRBV30,TRBJ1-1,few,CAWRMEAGTITEAFF,TGTGCCTGGAGAATGGAGGCAGGGACAATCACTGAAGCTTTCTTT
.,TRBV20-1,TRBJ1-2,.,CSARSYTF,TGCAGTGCTAGATCTTACACCTTC
.,TRBV3-1/TRBV3-2,TRBJ1-6,once,CASSSPSLATPSSYNSPLHF,TGTGCCAGCAGCTCACCAAGCCTCGCGACTCCTAGCTCCTATAATTCACCCCTCCACTTT
TRBD1,TRBV6-5,TRBJ1-2,.,CASSYYGTENYGYTF,TGTGCCAGCAGTTACTATGGGACAGAGAACTATGGCTACACCTTC
.,TRBV28,TRBJ1-5,.,CASRGRHQPQHF,TGTGCCAGCAGGGGCCGCCATCAGCCCCAGCATTTT
.,TRBV28,TRBJ1-5,.,CASSLTQSNQPQHF,TGTGCCAGCAGTTTAACGCAGAGCAATCAGCCCCAGCATTTT
.,TRBV19,TRBJ2-3,few,CASKVSQVTDTQYF,TGTGCCAGTAAAGTGAGCCAGGTCACAGATACGCAGTATTTT
.,TRBV3-1/TRBV3-2,TRBJ1-2,.,CASSQAAGYGYGYTF,TGTGCCAGCAGCCAAGCGGCAGGGTATGGATATGGCTACACCTTC
.,TRBV7-9,TRBJ2-1,.,CASSLVLGGRGHNEQFF,TGTGCCAGCAGCTTAGTCTTGGGTGGCAGGGGCCACAATGAGCAGTTCTTC
.,TRBV29-1,TRBJ1-1,few,CSVEDDRFNTEAFF,TGCAGCGTTGAAGATGACAGGTTTAACACTGAAGCTTTCTTT
.,TRBV4-1,TRBJ2-5,once,CASSRQDGGTQYF,TGCGCCAGCAGCCGACAGGACGGTGGGACCCAGTACTTC
.,TRBV5-1,TRBJ1-2,.,CASSLEATANYGYTF,TGCGCCAGCAGCTTGGAGGCGACAGCTAACTATGGCTACACCTTC
TRBD2,TRBV19,TRBJ2-2,few,CASSIGLAGTGELFF,TGTGCCAGTAGTATAGGGCTAGCGGGCACCGGGGAGCTGTTTTTT
.,TRBV3-1/TRBV3-2,TRBJ1-2,.,CASSQRDNGYTF,TGTGCCAGCAGCCAACGGGACAACGGCTACACCTTC
.,TRBV30,TRBJ1-5,.,CAWSPGLNQPQHF,TGTGCCTGGAGTCCAGGGTTAAATCAGCCCCAGCATTTT
.,TRBV4-3,TRBJ1-3,.,CASSQETGHRSGNTIYF,TGCGCCAGCAGCCAAGAAACGGGACACCGCTCTGGAAACACCATATATTTT
.,TRBV7-8,TRBJ1-1,.,CASSLGWESTEAFF,TGTGCCAGCAGCTTGGGCTGGGAGAGCACTGAAGCTTTCTTT
TRBD1,TRBV5-6,TRBJ1-6,.,CASSLAGGGSPLHF,TGTGCCAGCAGCTTGGCAGGGGGAGGTTCACCCCTCCACTTT
TRBD1,TRBV25-1,TRBJ1-1,once,CASSEHPGTGNTEAFF,TGTGCCAGCAGTGAACATCCCGGGACAGGGAACACTGAAGCTTTCTTT
.,TRBV7-2,TRBJ1-5,.,CASSLSRDGHQPQHF,TGTGCCAGCAGCTTAAGTCGGGATGGACATCAGCCCCAGCATTTT
.,TRBV5-4,TRBJ2-3,.,CASSLDTSTDTQYF,TGTGCCAGCAGCTTGGATACATCCACAGATACGCAGTATTTT
TRBD1,TRBV27,TRBJ1-5,.,CASSQRTGDYSNQPQHF,TGTGCCAGCAGTCAGAGGACAGGGGACTATAGCAATCAGCCCCAGCATTTT
.,TRBV30,TRBJ1-5,.,CAWSRGGGNQPQHF,TGTGCCTGGAGTAGGGGGGGCGGCAATCAGCCCCAGCATTTT
.,TRBV6-2/TRBV6-3,TRBJ2-1,.,CASSRTGGPAYNEQFF,TGTGCCAGCAGCAGGACCGGGGGGCCCGCCTACAATGAGCAGTTCTTC
TRBD1,TRBV11-2,TRBJ1-4,.,CASSLDRGEKLFF,TGTGCCAGCAGCTTGGACAGGGGGGAAAAACTGTTTTTT
.,TRBV4-2,TRBJ1-5,.,CASSQAPGGNQPQHF,TGTGCCAGCAGCCAAGCCCCGGGGGGCAATCAGCCCCAGCATTTT
TRBD2,TRBV29-1,TRBJ2-3,.,CSVETAGGSTDTQYF,TGCAGCGTTGAAACCGCGGGGGGGTCCACAGATACGCAGTATTTT
TRBD1,TRBV7-9,TRBJ2-3,.,CASSLTPTGVSTDTQYF,TGTGCCAGCAGCTTAACCCCGACAGGGGTCAGCACAGATACGCAGTATTTT
.,TRBV5-8,TRBJ2-7,.,CASSDPWGGTYEQYF,TGTGCCAGCAGCGACCCTTGGGGGGGCACCTACGAGCAGTACTTC
TRBD1,TRBV10-1,TRBJ1-1,few,CASSAGQGRAFF,TGCGCCAGCAGCGCGGGACAGGGTCGCGCTTTCTTT
TRBD1,TRBV6-2/TRBV6-3,TRBJ2-7,.,CASSYPLNRGYYEQYF,TGTGCCAGCAGTTACCCCCTAAACAGGGGATACTACGAGCAGTACTTC
.,TRBV19,TRBJ1-5,.,CASSTEGVTPWADQPQHF,TGTGCCAGTAGTACTGAGGGAGTAACTCCCTGGGCAGATCAGCCCCAGCATTTT
.,TRBV29-1,TRBJ2-1,once,CSVEDPVRSYNEQFF,TGCAGCGTTGAAGATCCCGTCAGATCCTACAATGAGCAGTTCTTC